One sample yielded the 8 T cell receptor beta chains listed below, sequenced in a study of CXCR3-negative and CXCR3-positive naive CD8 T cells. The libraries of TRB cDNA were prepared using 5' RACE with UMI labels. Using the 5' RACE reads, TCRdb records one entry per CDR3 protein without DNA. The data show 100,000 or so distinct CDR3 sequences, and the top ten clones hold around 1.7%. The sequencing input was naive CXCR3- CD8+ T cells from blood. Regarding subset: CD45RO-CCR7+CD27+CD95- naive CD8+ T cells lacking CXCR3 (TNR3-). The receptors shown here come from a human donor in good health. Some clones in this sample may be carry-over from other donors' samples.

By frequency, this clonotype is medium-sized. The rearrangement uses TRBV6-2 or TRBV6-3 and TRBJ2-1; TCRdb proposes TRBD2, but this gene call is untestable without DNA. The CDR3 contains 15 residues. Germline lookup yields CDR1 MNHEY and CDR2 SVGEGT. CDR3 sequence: CASSSLAGGYNEQFF.

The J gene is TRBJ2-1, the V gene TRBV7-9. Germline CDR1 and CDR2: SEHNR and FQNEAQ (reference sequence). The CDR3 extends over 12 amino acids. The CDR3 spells CASSFEYNEQFF.

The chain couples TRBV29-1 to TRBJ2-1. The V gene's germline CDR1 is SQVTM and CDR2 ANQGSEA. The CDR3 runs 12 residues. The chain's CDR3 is CSVEDEDNEQFF.

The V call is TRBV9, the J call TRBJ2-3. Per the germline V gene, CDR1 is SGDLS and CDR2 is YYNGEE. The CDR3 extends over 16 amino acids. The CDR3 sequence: CASSRLGEQTTDTQYF.

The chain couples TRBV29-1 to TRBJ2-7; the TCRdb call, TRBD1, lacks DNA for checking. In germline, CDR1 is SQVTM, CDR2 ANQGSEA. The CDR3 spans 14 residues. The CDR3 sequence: CSVFTGGFPYEQYF.

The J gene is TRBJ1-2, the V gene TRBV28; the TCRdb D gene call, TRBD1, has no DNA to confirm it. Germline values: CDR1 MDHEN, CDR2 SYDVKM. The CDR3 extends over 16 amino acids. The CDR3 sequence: CASSFLRQGADYGYTF.

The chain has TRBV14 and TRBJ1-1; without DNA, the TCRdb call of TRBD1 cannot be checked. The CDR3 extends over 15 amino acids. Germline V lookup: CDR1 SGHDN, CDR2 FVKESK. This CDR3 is CASSQYRTGITEAFF.

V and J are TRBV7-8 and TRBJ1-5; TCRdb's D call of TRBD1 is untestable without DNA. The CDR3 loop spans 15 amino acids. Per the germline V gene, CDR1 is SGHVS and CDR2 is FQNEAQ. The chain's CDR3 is CASSLGLGTNQPQHF.